This TCR beta chain was sequenced during a study of blood T cell repertoires in COVID-19. For the study at large: Samples representing acute and convalescent COVID-19 were sourced from the United States, Italy and Spain. PBMCs, B-cell-depleted T cells, or T cells were the source of the cDNA or gDNA that made up the material.

The CDR3 contains 12 residues. V gave up 3 bases and J gave up 6 bases, with 8 bases separating them. Germline V gene data show CDR1 as SGHRS and CDR2 as YFSETQ. Under the authors' procedure: Amplification with reference gene primers provided the estimates of nucleated cell counts. Assay used: immunoSEQ multiplex PCR; TCRdb lists only in-frame clones, some missing. Clonal size and the V and J genes are those of that table, whereas D and trimming came from the DNA. The top ten hold about 6.6% of the sample, which has roughly 68,000 clones, around nine tenths seen once. The J gene is TRBJ2-3, the V gene TRBV5-1, with D perhaps TRBD2 (5 bases). The sequencing sample was made of peripheral blood. The TCR originated in a man aged 50-59 years with active COVID-19. The CDR3 reads CASSSTRDTQYF. The CDR3, as DNA: TGCGCCAGCAGCTCCACTAGGGATACGCAGTATTTT. Looking up the rest from reference TRBV5-1 and TRBJ2-3 gives the full variable domain: KAGVTQTPRYLIKTRGQQVTLSCSPISGHRSVSWYQQTPGQGLQFLFEYFSETQRNKGNFPGRFSGRQFSNSRSEMNVSTLELGDSALYLCASSSTRDTQYFGPGTRLTVL.